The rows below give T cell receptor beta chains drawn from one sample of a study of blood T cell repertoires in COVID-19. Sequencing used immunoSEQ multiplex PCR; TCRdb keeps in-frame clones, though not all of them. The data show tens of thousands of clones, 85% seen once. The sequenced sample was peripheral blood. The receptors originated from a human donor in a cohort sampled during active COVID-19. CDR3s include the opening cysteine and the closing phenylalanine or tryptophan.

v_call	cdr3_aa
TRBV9	CASSVDAGGPDEQYF
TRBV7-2	CASRSRDRGGYTF
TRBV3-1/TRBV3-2	CASGRSGSYNEQFF
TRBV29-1	CSVPGGYEQYF
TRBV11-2	CASSLDRTRGGTQYF
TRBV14	CASSQDQGPGEKLFF
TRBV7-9	CASSPGQVVGELFF
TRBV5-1	CASSLVSGYGTEAFF
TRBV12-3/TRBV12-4	CASRDRDYYEQYF
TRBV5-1	CASSSGRSTDEKLFF
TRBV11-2	CASSLQGAAGELFF
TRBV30	CAWSVLGHDNSPLHF
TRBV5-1	CASSPPNPQGGEQYF
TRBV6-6	CASSSSLDTQYF
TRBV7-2	CASSLVFQRGGRGGETQYF
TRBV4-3	CASSPGGGGKTFF
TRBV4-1	CASSQEGTGGWELFF
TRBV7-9	CASSSRTGELFF
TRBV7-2	CASSLGGEVYGYTF
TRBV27	CATGRGGFYNEQFF
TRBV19	CASSEGVGRQPQHF
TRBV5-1	CASSLQGPGNTIYF
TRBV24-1	CATSGQGISNEQFF
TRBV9	CASSPPGLAGTSTDTQYF
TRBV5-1	CASSHPRTNSYNEQFF
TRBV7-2	CASSLVVQGDSPLHF
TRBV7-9	CASSRDRHQETQYF
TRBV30	CAWSVGGQYYGYTF
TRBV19	CASSLGTTRSMNTEAFF
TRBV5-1	CASSLNVGQAYEQYF
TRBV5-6	CASSVWWRGGSDTQYF
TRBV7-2	CASSLRFGGNTIYF